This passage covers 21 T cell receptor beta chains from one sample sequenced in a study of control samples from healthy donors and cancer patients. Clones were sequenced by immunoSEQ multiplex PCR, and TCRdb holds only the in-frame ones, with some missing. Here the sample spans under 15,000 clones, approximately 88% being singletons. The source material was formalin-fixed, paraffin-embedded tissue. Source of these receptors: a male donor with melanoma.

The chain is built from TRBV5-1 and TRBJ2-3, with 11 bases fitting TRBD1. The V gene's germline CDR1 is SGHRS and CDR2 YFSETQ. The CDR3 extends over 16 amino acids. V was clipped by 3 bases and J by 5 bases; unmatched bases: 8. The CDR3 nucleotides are TGCGCCAGCAGCTCGTACCGGGACAGGGGGAGAGATACGCAGTATTTT. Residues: CASSSYRDRGRDTQYF.

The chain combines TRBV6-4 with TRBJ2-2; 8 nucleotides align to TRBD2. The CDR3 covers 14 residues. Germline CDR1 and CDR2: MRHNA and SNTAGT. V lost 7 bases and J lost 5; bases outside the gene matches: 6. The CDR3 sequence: CASKSGSETGELFF. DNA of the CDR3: TGTGCCAGCAAGAGCGGGAGTGAAACCGGGGAGCTGTTTTTT.

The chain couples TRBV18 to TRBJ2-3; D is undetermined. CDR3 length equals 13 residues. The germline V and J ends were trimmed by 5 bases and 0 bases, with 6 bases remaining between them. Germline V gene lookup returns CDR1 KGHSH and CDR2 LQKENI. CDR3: CASSGDSTDTQYF. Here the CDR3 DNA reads TGTGCCAGCTCAGGGGATAGCACAGATACGCAGTATTTT.

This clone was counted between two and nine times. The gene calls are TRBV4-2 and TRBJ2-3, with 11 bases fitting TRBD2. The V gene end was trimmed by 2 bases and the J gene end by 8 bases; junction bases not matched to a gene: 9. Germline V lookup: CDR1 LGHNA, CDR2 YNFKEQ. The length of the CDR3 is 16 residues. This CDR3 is CASSQFGTSGSATQYF. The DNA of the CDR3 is TGTGCCAGCAGCCAATTCGGGACTAGCGGTTCAGCTACGCAGTATTTT.

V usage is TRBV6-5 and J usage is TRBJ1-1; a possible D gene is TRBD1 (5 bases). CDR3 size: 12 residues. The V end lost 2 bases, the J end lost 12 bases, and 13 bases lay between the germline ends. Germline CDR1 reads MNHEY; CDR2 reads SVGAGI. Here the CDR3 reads CASSYEGQRPFF. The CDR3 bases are TGTGCCAGCAGTTACGAGGGGCAGAGGCCTTTCTTT.

For the CDR3, the DNA is TGTGCCAGCAGCTTAGGCGCGGGAGGGAGGAATGAGCAGTTCTTC. Translating it yields CASSLGAGGRNEQFF. The rearrangement links TRBV11-3 to TRBJ2-1; 9 nucleotides align to TRBD2. The CDR3 length is 15 residues. Germline V gives CDR1 SGHNT, CDR2 YENEEA. J gave up 7 bases and V 1 base, and 5 bases lay outside the gene matches. The complete variable domain, with remaining parts taken from reference TRBV11-3 and TRBJ2-1, reads EAGVVQSPRYKIIEKKQPVAFWCNPISGHNTLYWYLQNLGQGPELLIRYENEEAVDDSQLPKDRFSAERLKGVDSTLKIQPAELGDSAVYLCASSLGAGGRNEQFFGPGTRLTVL.

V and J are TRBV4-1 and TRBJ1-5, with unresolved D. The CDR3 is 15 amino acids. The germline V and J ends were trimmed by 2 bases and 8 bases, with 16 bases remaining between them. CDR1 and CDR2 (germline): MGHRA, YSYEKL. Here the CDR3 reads CASSQSEIFSEPQHF. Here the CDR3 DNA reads TGCGCCAGCAGCCAATCCGAGATCTTTTCGGAGCCCCAGCATTTT.

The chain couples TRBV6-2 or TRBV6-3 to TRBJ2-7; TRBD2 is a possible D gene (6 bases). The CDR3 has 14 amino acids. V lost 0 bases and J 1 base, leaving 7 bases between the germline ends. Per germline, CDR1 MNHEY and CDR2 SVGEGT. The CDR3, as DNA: TGTGCCAGCAGTTACTCGGGGACTTCCTACGAGCAGTACGTC. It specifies CASSYSGTSYEQYV.

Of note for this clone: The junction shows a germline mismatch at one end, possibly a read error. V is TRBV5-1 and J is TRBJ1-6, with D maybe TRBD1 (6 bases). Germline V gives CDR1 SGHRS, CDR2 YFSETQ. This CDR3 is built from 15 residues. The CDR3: CASSLDRAVGNPLYF. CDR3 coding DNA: TGCGCCAGCAGCTTGGACAGGGCGGTAGGGAATCCCCTCTACTTT.

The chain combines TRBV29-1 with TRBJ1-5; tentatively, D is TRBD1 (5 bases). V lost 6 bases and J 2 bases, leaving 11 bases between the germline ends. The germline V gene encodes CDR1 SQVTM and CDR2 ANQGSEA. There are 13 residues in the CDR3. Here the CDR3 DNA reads TGCAGCGTCTCAGACAGTCGCAATCAGCCCCAGCATTTT. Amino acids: CSVSDSRNQPQHF.

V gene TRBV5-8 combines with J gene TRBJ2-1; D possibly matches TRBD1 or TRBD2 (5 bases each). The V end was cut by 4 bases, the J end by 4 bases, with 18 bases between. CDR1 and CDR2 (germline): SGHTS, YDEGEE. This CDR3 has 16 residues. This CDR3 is CASSAGADPQYNEQFF. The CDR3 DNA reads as TGTGCCAGCAGCGCCGGGGCGGACCCCCAATACAATGAGCAGTTCTTC.

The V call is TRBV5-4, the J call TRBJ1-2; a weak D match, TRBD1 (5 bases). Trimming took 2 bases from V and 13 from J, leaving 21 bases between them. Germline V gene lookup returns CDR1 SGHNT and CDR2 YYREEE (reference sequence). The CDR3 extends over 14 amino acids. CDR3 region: CASSLVGVEADSTF. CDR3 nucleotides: TGTGCCAGCAGCTTAGTAGGGGTAGAGGCGGATTCCACCTTC.

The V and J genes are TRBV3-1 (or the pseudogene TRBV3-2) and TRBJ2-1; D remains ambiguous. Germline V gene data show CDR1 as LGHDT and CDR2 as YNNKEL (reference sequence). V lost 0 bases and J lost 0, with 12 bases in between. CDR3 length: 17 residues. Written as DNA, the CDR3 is TGTGCCAGCAGCCAAGACTCGGCGCAGAGCTCCTACAATGAGCAGTTCTTC. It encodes CASSQDSAQSSYNEQFF.

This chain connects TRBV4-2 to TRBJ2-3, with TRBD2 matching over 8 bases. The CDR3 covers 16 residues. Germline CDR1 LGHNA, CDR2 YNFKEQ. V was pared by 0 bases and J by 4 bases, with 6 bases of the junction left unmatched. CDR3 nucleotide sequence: TGTGCCAGCAGCCAAGAGAGCGGGAGTGCGGCAGATACGCAGTATTTT. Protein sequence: CASSQESGSAADTQYF.

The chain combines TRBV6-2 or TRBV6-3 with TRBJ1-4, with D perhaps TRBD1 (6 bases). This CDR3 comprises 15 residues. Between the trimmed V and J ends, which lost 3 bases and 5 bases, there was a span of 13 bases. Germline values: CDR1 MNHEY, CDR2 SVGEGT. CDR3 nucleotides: TGTGCCAGCAGTTATCCGGGGACACGGAATGAAAAACTGTTTTTT. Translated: CASSYPGTRNEKLFF.

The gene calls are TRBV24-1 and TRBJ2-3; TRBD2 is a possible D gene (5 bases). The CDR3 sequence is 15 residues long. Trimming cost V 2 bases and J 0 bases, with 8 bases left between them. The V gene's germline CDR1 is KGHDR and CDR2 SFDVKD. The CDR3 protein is CATSDYRESTDTQYF. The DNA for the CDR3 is TGTGCCACCAGTGATTATAGGGAGAGCACAGATACGCAGTATTTT.

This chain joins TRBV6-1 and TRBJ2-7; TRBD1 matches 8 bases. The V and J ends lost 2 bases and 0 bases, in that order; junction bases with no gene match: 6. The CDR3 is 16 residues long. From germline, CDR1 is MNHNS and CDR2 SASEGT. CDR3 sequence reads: CASSELGQGSSYEQYF. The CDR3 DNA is TGTGCCAGCAGTGAATTAGGACAGGGCTCCTCCTACGAGCAGTACTTC.

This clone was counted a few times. The chain's CDR3 is CASKEGAGEQYF. In DNA form, the CDR3 reads TGTGCCAGTAAAGAGGGGGCGGGAGAGCAGTACTTC. The genes are TRBV19 and TRBJ2-7, with D tentatively TRBD1 (7 bases). The germline V and J ends were trimmed by 7 bases and 7 bases, with 14 bases remaining between them. This CDR3 is 12 amino acids long. Germline lookup yields CDR1 LNHDA and CDR2 SQIVND (reference sequence).

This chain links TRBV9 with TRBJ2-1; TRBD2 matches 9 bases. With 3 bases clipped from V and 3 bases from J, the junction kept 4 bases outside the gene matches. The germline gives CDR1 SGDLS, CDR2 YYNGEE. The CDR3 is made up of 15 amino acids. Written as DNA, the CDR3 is TGTGCCAGCAGCGGACGACTAGCGGACTACAATGAGCAGTTCTTC. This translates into CASSGRLADYNEQFF.

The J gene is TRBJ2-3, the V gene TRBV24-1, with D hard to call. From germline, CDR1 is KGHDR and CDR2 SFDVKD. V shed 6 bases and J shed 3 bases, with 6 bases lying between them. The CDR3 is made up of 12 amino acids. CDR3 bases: TGTGCCACCAGTCTCCAGACAGATACGCAGTATTTT. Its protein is CATSLQTDTQYF.

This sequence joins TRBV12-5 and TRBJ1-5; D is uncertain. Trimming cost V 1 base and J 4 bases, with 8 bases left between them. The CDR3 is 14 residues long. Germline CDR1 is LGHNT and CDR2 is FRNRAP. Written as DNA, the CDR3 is TGTGCTAGTGGTTTGGCGGACCAAAATCAGCCCCAGCATTTT. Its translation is CASGLADQNQPQHF.